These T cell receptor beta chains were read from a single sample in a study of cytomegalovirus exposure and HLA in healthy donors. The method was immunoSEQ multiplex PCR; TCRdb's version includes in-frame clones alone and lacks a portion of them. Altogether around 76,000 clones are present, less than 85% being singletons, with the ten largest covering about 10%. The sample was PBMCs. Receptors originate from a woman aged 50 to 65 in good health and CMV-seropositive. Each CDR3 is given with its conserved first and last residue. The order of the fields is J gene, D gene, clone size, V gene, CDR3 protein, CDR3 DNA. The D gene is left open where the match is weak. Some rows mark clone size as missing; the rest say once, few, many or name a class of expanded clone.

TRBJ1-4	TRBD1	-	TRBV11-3	CASSLDWGTENEKLFF	TGTGCCAGCAGCTTAGATTGGGGGACAGAAAATGAAAAACTGTTTTTT
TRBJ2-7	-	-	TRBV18	CASSPSVTSYEQYF	TGTGCCAGCTCACCAAGCGTAACCTCCTACGAGCAGTACTTC
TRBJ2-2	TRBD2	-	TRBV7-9	CASSLGPPGLAGHTGELFF	TGTGCCAGCAGCTTAGGCCCACCGGGACTAGCGGGGCACACCGGGGAGCTGTTTTTT
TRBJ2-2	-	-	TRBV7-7	CASSPNPRLANGELFF	TGTGCCAGCAGCCCGAATCCGCGTCTCGCTAACGGGGAGCTGTTTTTT
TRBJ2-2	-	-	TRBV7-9	CASSLVDTGELFF	TGTGCCAGCAGCTTAGTCGACACCGGGGAGCTGTTTTTT
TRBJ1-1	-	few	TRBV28	CASSSGTSRGTEAFF	TGTGCCAGCAGTTCCGGCACATCAAGGGGCACTGAAGCTTTCTTT
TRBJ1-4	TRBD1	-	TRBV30	CAWRPRTGGEKLFF	TGTGCCTGGAGACCTCGGACAGGGGGAGAAAAACTGTTTTTT
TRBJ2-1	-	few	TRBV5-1	CASSSFGDGQFF	TGCGCCAGCAGCTCCTTTGGAGACGGGCAGTTCTTC
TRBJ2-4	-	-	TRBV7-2	CASSLDRGSDIQYF	TGTGCCAGCAGCTTAGATCGGGGGTCGGACATTCAGTACTTC
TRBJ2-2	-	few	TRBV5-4	CASSLGSGELFF	TGTGCCAGCAGCTTGGGGAGCGGGGAGCTGTTTTTT
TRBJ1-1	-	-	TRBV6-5	CASSYSPGNTGTEAFF	TGTGCCAGCAGTTACTCGCCGGGGAACACGGGAACTGAAGCTTTCTTT
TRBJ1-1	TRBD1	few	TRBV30	CACNRDRSGTRAEAFF	TGTGCCTGCAACCGGGACAGGTCCGGTACACGCGCTGAAGCTTTCTTT
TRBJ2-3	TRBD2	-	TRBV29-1	CSVDGSGRDTQYF	TGCAGCGTTGACGGTAGCGGGAGAGATACGCAGTATTTT
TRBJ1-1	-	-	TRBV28	CASSWGRNTEAFF	TGTGCCAGCAGTTGGGGCAGGAACACTGAAGCTTTCTTT
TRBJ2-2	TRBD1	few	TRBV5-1	CASSSNQGANTGELFF	TGCGCCAGCAGCTCCAACCAGGGGGCGAACACCGGGGAGCTGTTTTTT
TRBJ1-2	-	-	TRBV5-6	CASSLRTPNYGYTF	TGTGCCAGCAGCTTGCGGACACCTAACTATGGCTACACCTTC
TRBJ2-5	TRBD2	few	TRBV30	CAWSVLGGAKTQYF	TGTGCCTGGAGTGTACTCGGGGGGGCAAAGACCCAGTACTTC
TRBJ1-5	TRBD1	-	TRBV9	CASSPRTGNNQPQHF	TGTGCCAGCAGCCCCCGGACAGGCAACAATCAGCCCCAGCATTTT
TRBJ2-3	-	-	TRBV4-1	CASSPLQGGMSTDTQYF	TGCGCCAGCAGCCCACTCCAGGGGGGAATGAGCACAGATACGCAGTATTTT
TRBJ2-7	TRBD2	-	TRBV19	CASSPFGAGYEQYF	TGTGCCAGTAGCCCCTTTGGAGCGGGGTACGAGCAGTACTTC
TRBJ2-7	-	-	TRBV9	CASSVDPDGTYEQYF	TGTGCCAGCAGCGTAGACCCGGACGGGACCTACGAGCAGTACTTC
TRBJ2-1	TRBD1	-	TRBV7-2	CASSFNPGQGSIEFF	TGTGCCAGCAGCTTCAACCCGGGACAGGGTTCCATCGAGTTCTTC
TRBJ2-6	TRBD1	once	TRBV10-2	CASIPGQGVTGANVLTF	TGCGCCAGCATTCCGGGACAGGGTGTTACTGGGGCCAACGTCCTGACTTTC
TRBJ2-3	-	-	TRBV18	CASSPPRAGPTDTQYF	TGTGCCAGCTCACCACCCAGGGCAGGCCCCACAGATACGCAGTATTTT